The clone carrying this TCR beta chain was detected only once. Only in-frame clones appear in the TCRdb table, and some are missing; sequencing was by immunoSEQ multiplex PCR. The sample consists of some 52,000 clones, 85% to 90% of them appearing once. With 5 bases removed from V and 5 bases from J, the gap between germline ends came to 12 bases. The CDR3 sequence is 13 residues long. In germline, CDR1 is MNHEY, CDR2 SMNVEV (reference sequence). The record originates from a study of blood T cell repertoires in COVID-19. The chain links TRBV27 to TRBJ1-2, with D hard to call. The receptor was isolated from a human donor in a cohort sampled during active COVID-19. Sequenced: peripheral blood. The CDR3 loop is CASSPDSIYGYTF. The CDR3 region has the DNA TGTGCCAGCAGTCCAGACTCCATTTATGGCTACACCTTC.